This T cell receptor beta chain was sequenced for a study of T cells in Graves' hyperthyroidism and ophthalmopathy. General study results and limits: Among clonotypes expanded in thyroid above 0.001, most were also found in blood. The model anticipated ophthalmopathy a median about six months pre-onset.

V lost 5 bases and J lost 1; bases outside the gene matches: 6. This CDR3 contains 15 residues. Germline loops: CDR1 LNHDA, CDR2 SQIVND (reference sequence). The sample holds many counts of this clonotype. Its cognate antigen is unknown. What was amplified from RNA transcripts were TCR beta CDR3 regions. The HTBI primer set drove a first-round RT-PCR of the TCR CDR3. Each CDR3 protein is one row after TCRdb ran MiXCR on the multiplex PCR reads. The repertoire includes some 510,000 distinct CDR3 sequences, around 45% of them detected once, and nearly 8.5% sits in the top ten. Specimen: peripheral blood or thyroid tissue (not recorded which). This chain uses TRBV19 with TRBJ2-7; 9 bases line up with TRBD1. The receptor was isolated from a woman under 30 with Graves' hyperthyroidism. The CDR3 region is CASSPGQGSSYEQYF. The CDR3 DNA reads TGTGCCAGTAGTCCGGGACAGGGAAGTTCCTACGAGCAGTACTTC. Combining the CDR3 with reference TRBV19 and TRBJ2-7 gives the whole variable domain DGGITQSPKYLFRKEGQNVTLSCEQNLNHDAMYWYRQDPGQGLRLIYYSQIVNDFQKGDIAEGYSVSREKKESFPLTVTSAQKNPTAFYLCASSPGQGSSYEQYFGPGTRLTVT.